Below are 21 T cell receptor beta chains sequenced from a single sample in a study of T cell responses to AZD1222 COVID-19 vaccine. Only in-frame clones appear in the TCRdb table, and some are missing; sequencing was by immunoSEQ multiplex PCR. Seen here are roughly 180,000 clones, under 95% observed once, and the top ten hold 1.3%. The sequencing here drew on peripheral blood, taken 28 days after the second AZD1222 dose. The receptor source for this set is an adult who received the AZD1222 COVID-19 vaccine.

The CDR3 loop is CASSADRGFLSYEQYF. CDR3 bases: TGCGCCAGCAGCGCGGACAGGGGGTTCCTCTCCTACGAGCAGTACTTC. The chain combines TRBV10-2 with TRBJ2-7; 10 bases are shared with TRBD1. Germline V gene data show CDR1 as WSHSY and CDR2 as SAAADI. After removal of 6 bases from V and 0 bases from J, the junction contained 8 bases not matched to a gene. The CDR3 contains 16 residues.

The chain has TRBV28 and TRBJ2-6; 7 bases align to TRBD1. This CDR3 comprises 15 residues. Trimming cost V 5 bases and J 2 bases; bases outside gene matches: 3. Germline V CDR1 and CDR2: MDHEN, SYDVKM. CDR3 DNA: TGTGCCAGCAGTGAGGGGGCTGCTGGGGCCAACGTCCTGACTTTC. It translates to CASSEGAAGANVLTF.

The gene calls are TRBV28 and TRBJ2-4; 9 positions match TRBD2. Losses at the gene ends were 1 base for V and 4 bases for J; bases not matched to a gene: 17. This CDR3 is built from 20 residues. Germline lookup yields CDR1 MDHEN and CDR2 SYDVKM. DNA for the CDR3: TGTGCCAGCAGTTTATTCCCCGGAGTAGCGGGAGATTTTGCTAAAAACATTCAGTACTTC. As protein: CASSLFPGVAGDFAKNIQYF.

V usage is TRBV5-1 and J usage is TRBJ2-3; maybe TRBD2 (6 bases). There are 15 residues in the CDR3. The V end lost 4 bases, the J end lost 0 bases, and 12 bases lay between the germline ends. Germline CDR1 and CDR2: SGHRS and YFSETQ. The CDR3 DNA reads TGCGCCAGCAGCCAGGCGGCGGGAAGCACAGATACGCAGTATTTT. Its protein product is CASSQAAGSTDTQYF.

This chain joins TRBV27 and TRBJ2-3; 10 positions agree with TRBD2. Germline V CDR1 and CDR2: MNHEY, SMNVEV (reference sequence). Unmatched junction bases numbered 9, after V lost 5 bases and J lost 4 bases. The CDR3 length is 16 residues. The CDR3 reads CASSHRLAGLADTQYF. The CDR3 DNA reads TGTGCCAGCAGTCACCGACTAGCGGGTCTCGCAGATACGCAGTATTTT.

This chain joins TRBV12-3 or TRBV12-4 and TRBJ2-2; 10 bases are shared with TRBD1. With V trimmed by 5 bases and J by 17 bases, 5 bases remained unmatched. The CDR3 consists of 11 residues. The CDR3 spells CASSPRDRGFF. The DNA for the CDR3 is TGTGCCAGCAGTCCCCGGGACAGGGGTTTTTTT.

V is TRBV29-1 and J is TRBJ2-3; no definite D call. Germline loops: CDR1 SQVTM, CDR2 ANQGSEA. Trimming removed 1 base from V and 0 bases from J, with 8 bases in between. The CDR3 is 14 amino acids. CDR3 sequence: CSVEGVDSTDTQYF. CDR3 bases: TGCAGCGTTGAAGGGGTGGACAGCACAGATACGCAGTATTTT.

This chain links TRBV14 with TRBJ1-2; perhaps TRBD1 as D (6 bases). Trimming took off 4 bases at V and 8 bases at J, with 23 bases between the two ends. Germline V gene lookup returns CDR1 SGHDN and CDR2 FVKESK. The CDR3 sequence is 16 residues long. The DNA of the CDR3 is TGTGCCAGCAGCCGACAGGACATAGGCCGGTGGGGCGGCTACACCTTC. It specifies CASSRQDIGRWGGYTF.

CDR3 sequence: CASSSRWGAAETQYF. CDR3 DNA: TGTGCCAGCAGCTCCAGGTGGGGGGCTGCAGAGACCCAGTACTTC. The chain combines TRBV11-2 with TRBJ2-5, with D perhaps TRBD1 or TRBD2 (6 bases each). Trimming stripped 4 bases from V and 4 bases from J, with 16 bases between. Germline V lookup: CDR1 SGHAT, CDR2 FQNNGV. This CDR3 contains 15 residues.

The CDR3 protein is CASSRGTSGRYEQYF. In DNA, the CDR3 is TGCGCCAGCAGCCGCGGGACTAGCGGGAGATACGAGCAGTACTTC. The chain recombines TRBV4-3 with TRBJ2-7; 14 bases match TRBD2. Germline V CDR1 and CDR2: LGHNA, YSLEER. After removal of 4 bases from V and 4 bases from J, the junction contained 3 bases not matched to a gene. The length of the CDR3 is 15 residues.

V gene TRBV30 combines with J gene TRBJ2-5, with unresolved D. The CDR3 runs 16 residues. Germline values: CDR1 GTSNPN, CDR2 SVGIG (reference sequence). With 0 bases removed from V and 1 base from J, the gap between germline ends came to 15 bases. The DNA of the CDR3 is TGTGCCTGGAGTGTTTTCCAGCCCATCATCCAAGAGACCCAGTACTTC. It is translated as CAWSVFQPIIQETQYF.

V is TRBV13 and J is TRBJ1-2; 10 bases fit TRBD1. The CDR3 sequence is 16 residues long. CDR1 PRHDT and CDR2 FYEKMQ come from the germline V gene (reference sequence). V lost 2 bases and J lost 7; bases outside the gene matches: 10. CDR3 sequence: CASSLSTGGGTSGYTF. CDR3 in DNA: TGTGCCAGCAGCTTATCGACAGGGGGCGGAACTAGTGGCTACACCTTC.

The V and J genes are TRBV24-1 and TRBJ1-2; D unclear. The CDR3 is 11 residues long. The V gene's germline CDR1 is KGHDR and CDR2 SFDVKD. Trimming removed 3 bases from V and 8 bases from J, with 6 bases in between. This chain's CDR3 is CATSDGEGYTF. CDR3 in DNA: TGTGCCACCAGTGATGGGGAAGGCTACACCTTC.

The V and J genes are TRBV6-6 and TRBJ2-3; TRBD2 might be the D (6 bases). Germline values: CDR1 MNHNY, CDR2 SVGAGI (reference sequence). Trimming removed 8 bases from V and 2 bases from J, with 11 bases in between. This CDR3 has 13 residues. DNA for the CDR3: TGTGCCAGCGGGGGGACCGTCACAGATACGCAGTATTTT. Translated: CASGGTVTDTQYF.

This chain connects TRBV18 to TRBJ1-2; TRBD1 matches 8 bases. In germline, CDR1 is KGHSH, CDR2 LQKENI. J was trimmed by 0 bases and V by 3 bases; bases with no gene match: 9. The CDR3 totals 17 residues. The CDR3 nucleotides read TGTGCCAGCTCACCCGGGACAGGAGGGATGGCTAACTATGGCTACACCTTC. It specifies CASSPGTGGMANYGYTF.

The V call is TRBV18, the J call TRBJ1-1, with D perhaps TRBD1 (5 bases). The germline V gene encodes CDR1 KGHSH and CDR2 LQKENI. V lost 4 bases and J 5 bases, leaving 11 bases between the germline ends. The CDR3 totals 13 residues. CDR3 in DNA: TGTGCCAGCTCACAGGAGGGGAGGACTGAAGCTTTCTTT. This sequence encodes CASSQEGRTEAFF.

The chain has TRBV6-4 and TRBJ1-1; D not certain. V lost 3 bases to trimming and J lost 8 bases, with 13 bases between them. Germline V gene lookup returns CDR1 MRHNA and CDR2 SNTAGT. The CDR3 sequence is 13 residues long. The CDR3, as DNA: TGTGCCAGCAGTGAGTATCCCGGGTTCGAAGCTTTCTTT. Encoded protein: CASSEYPGFEAFF.

This CDR3 is CAWSVTGTRTEAFF. In DNA, the CDR3 is TGTGCCTGGAGTGTAACAGGGACAAGGACTGAAGCTTTCTTT. The rearrangement joins TRBV30 to TRBJ1-1, with TRBD1 as a possible D gene (6 bases). Deletions cut 0 bases from V and 5 bases from J, with 13 bases between. This CDR3 comprises 14 residues. CDR1 and CDR2 (germline): GTSNPN, SVGIG (reference sequence).

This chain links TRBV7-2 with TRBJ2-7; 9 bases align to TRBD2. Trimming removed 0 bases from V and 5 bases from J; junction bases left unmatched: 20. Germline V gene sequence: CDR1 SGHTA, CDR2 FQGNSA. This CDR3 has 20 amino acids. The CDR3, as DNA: TGTGCCAGCAGCTTAGCGTCCAGCGGGAGGCGACCTCTCCTATTCCACGAGCAGTACTTC. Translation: CASSLASSGRRPLLFHEQYF.

The CDR3 sequence is CASSQDFNIGGEAFF. CDR3 nucleotide sequence: TGCGCCAGCAGCCAAGATTTCAATATCGGTGGTGAAGCTTTCTTT. This rearrangement joins TRBV4-1 to TRBJ1-1; D gene uncertain. Germline V gene data show CDR1 as MGHRA and CDR2 as YSYEKL. This CDR3 has 15 residues. The ends were cut back, 0 bases at V and 7 bases at J, with 15 bases in the middle.

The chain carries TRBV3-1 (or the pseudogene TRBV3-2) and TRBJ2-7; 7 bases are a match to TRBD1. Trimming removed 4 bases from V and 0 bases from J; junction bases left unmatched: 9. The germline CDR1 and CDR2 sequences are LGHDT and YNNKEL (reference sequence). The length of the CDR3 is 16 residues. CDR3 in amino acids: CASSRTPGTASYEQYF. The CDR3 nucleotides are TGTGCCAGCAGCCGCACCCCCGGGACAGCCTCCTACGAGCAGTACTTC.